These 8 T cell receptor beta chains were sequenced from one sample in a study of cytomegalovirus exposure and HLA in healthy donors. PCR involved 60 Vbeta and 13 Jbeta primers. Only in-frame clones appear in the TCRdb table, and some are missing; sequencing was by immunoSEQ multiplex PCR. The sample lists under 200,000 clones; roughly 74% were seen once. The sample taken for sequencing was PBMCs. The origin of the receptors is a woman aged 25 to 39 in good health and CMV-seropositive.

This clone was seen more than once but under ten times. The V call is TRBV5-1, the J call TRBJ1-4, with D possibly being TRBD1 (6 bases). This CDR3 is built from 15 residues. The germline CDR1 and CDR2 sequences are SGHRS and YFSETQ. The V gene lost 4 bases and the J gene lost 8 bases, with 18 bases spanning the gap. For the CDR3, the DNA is TGCGCCAGCAGCCACCCCCCCTCAGGGGTCGAAAAACTGTTTTTT. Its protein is CASSHPPSGVEKLFF.

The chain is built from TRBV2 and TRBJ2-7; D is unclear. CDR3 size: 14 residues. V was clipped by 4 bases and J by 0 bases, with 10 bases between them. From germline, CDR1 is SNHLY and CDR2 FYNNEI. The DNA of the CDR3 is TGTGCCAGCAGTGCCCTAGTAGGCTCCTACGAGCAGTACTTC. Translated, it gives CASSALVGSYEQYF. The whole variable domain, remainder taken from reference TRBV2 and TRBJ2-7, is EPEVTQTPSHQVTQMGQEVILRCVPISNHLYFYWYRQILGQKVEFLVSFYNNEISEKSEIFDDQFSVERPDGSNFTLKIRSTKLEDSAMYFCASSALVGSYEQYFGPGTRLTVT.

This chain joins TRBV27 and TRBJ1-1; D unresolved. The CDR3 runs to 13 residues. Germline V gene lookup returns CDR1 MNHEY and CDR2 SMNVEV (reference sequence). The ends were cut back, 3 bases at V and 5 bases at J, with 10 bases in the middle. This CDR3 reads CASSLSDWTEAFF. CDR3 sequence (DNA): TGTGCCAGCAGTTTGTCCGACTGGACTGAAGCTTTCTTT.

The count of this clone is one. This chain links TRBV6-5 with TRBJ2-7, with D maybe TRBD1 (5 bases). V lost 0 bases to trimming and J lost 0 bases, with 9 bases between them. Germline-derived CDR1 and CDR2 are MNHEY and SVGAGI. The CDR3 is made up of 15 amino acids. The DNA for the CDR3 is TGTGCCAGCAGTTACTCAGGGGCGAGCTCCTACGAGCAGTACTTC. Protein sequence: CASSYSGASSYEQYF.

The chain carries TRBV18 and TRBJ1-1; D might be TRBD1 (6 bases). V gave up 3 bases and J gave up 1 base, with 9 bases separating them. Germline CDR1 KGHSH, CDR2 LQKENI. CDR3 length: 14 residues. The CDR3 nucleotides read TGTGCCAGCTCACCGGGACACCCGAACACTGAAGCTTTCTTT. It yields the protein CASSPGHPNTEAFF.

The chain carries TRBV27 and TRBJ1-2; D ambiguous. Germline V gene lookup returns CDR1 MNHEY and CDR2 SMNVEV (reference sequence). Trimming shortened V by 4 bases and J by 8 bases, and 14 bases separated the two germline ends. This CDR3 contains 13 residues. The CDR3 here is CASSSLNRGGYTF. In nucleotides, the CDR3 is TGTGCCAGCAGTTCTCTGAATCGAGGGGGCTACACCTTC.

CDR3 residues: CASSLGAGFGETQYF. The CDR3 DNA reads TGTGCCAGCAGCTTAGGCGCAGGGTTCGGCGAGACCCAGTACTTC. The rearrangement uses TRBV11-2 and TRBJ2-5; possibly TRBD1 for D (5 bases). This CDR3 comprises 15 residues. Germline loops: CDR1 SGHAT, CDR2 FQNNGV. Trimming removed 1 base at V and 5 bases at J, with 14 bases between.

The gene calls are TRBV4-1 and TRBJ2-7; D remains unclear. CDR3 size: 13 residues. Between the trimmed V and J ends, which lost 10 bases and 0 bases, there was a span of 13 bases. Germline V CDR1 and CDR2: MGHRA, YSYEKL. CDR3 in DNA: TGCGCCACCTCGGAGACGGTCTCCTACGAGCAGTACTTC. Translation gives CATSETVSYEQYF.